The T cell receptor beta chain under discussion was sequenced for a study of CD8+ T cells in alopecia areata. RNA extraction and reverse transcription yielded cDNA as sequencing template. Clones were read by immunoSEQ multiplex PCR, and TCRdb kept only the in-frame ones, dropping some. This sample yields over 100,000 clones, of which about 47% are seen a single time; about 17% belongs to the top ten. The CDR3 runs to 14 residues. Germline values: CDR1 SGHAT, CDR2 FQNNGV. Trimming removed 5 bases from V and 2 bases from J; junction bases left unmatched: 3. The rearrangement uses TRBV11-2 and TRBJ1-2, with 9 bases that match TRBD1. The clonotype was recovered from a human donor with alopecia areata. The source was CD8+ T cells sorted from blood, collected at week 0. As DNA, the CDR3 is TGTGCCAGCAGCGGACAGGGGTACAACTATGGCTACACCTTC. This gives the protein CASSGQGYNYGYTF.